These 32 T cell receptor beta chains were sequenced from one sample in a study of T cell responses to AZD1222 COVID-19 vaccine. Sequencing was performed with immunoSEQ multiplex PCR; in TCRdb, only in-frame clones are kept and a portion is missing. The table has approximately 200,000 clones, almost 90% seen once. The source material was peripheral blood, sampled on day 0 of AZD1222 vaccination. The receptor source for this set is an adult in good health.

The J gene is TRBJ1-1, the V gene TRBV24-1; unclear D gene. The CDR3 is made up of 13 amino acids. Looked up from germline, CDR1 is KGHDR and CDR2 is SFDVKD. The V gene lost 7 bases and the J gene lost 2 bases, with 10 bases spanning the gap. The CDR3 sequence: CATSARSNTEAFF. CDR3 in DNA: TGTGCCACCAGCGCCAGGTCAAACACTGAAGCTTTCTTT.

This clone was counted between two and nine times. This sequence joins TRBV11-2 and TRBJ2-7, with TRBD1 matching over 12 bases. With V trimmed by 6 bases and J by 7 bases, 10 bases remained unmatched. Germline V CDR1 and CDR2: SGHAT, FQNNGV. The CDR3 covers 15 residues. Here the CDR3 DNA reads TGTGCCAGCAGTCCGGGACAGGGGGCGATCAGGGAGCAGTACTTC. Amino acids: CASSPGQGAIREQYF.

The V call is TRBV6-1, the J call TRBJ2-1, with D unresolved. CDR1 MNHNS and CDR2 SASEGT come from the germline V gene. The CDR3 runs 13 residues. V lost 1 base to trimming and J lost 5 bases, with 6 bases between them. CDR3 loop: CASSEGENNEQFF. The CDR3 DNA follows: TGTGCCAGCAGTGAAGGCGAGAACAATGAGCAGTTCTTC.

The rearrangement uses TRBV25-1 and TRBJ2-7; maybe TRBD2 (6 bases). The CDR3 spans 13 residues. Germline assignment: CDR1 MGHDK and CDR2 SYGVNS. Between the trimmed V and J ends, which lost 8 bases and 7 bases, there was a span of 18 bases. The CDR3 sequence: CASLSGPGGEQYF. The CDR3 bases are TGTGCCAGCCTTAGCGGACCGGGTGGAGAGCAGTACTTC.

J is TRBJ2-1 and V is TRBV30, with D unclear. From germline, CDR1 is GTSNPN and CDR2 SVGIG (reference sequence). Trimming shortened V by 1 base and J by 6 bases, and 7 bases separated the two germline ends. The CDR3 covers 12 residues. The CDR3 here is CAWSAGPNEQFF. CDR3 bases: TGTGCCTGGAGTGCTGGTCCCAATGAGCAGTTCTTC.

This chain's CDR3 is CAWSVPGQGQETQYF. The CDR3 DNA is TGTGCCTGGAGTGTACCGGGACAGGGCCAAGAGACCCAGTACTTC. The chain combines TRBV30 with TRBJ2-5; TRBD1 matches 9 bases. CDR1 and CDR2 (germline): GTSNPN, SVGIG (reference sequence). The junction had 3 bases not matched to a gene; V was cut back by 0 bases and J by 1 base. This CDR3 is 15 amino acids long.

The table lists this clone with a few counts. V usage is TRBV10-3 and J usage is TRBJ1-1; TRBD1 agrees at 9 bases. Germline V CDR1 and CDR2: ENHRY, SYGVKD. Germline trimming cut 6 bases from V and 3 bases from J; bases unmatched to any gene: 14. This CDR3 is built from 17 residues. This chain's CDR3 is CAIRGAGTGRGYTEAFF. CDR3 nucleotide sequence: TGTGCCATCAGGGGAGCCGGGACAGGGAGAGGATACACTGAAGCTTTCTTT.

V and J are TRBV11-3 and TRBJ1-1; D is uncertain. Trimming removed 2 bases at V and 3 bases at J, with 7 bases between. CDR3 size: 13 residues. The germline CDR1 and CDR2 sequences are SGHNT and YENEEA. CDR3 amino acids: CASSLSVYTEAFF. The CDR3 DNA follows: TGTGCCAGCAGCTTATCCGTCTACACTGAAGCTTTCTTT.

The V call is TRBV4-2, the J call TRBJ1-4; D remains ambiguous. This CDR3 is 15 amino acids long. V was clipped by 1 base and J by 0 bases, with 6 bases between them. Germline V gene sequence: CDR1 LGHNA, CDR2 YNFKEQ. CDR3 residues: CASSQVGATNEKLFF. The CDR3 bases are TGTGCCAGCAGCCAAGTAGGTGCAACTAATGAAAAACTGTTTTTT.

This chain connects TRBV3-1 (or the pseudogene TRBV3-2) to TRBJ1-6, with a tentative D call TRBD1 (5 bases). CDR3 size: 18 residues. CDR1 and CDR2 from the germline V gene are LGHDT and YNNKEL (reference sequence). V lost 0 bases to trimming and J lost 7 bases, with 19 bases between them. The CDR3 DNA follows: TGTGCCAGCAGCCAAGAGGCAGAACGGGGCGGGGTCAATTCACCCCTCCACTTT. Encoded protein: CASSQEAERGGVNSPLHF.

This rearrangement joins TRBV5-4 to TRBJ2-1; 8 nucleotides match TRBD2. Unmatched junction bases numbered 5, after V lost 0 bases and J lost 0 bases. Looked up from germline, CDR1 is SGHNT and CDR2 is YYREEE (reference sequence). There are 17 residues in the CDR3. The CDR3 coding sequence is TGTGCCAGCAGCTTGGGCAGTGGGACTAGCTCCTACAATGAGCAGTTCTTC. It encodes CASSLGSGTSSYNEQFF.

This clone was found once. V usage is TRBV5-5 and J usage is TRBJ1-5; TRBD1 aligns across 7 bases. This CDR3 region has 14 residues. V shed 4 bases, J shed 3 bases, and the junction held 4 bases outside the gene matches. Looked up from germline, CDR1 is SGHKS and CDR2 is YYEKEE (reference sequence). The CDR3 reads CASSLGTVNQPQHF. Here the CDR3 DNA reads TGTGCCAGCAGCCTCGGGACAGTCAATCAGCCCCAGCATTTT.

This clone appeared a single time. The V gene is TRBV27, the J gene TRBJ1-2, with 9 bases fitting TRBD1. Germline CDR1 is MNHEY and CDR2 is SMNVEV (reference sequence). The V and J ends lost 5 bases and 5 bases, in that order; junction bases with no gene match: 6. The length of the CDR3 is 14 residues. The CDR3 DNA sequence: TGTGCCAGCAGTACTACAGGGGGCGGATATGGCTACACCTTC. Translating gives CASSTTGGGYGYTF.

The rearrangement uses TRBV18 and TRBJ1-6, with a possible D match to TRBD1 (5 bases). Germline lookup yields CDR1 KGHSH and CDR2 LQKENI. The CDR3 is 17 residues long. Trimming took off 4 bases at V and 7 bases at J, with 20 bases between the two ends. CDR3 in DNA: TGTGCCAGCTCACAGCTGACAGACTCATTGCTCAATTCACCCCTCCACTTT. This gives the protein CASSQLTDSLLNSPLHF.

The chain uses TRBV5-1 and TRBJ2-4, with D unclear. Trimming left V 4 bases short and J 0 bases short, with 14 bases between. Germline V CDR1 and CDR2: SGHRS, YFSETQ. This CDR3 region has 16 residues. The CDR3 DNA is TGCGCCAGCAGCCCATTCCCATGGCTAGCCAAAAACATTCAGTACTTC. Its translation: CASSPFPWLAKNIQYF.

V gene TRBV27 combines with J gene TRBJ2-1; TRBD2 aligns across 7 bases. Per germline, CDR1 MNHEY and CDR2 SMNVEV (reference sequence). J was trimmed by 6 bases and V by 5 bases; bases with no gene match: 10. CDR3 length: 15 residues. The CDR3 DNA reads TGTGCCAGCAGTCCGTGGGGGGGGAATAGCAATGAGCAGTTCTTC. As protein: CASSPWGGNSNEQFF.

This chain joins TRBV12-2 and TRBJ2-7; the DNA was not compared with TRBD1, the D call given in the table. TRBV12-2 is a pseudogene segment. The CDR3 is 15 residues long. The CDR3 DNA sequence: TGTGCAAGTCGCTTTGGACAGGGGTTCCTCTACGAGCAGTACTTC. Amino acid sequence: CASRFGQGFLYEQYF.

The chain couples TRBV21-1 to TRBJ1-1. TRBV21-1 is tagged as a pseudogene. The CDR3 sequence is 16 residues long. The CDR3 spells CASSTGIYTMNTEAFF. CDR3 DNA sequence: TGTGCCAGCAGCACCGGGATTTATACAATGAACACTGAAGCTTTCTTT.

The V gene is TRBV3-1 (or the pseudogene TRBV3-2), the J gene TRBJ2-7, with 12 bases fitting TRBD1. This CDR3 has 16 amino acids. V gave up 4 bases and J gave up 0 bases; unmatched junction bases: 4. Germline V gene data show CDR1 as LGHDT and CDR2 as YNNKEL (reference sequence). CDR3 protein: CASSPMGQGASYEQYF. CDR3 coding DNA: TGTGCCAGCAGCCCCATGGGACAGGGGGCCTCCTACGAGCAGTACTTC.

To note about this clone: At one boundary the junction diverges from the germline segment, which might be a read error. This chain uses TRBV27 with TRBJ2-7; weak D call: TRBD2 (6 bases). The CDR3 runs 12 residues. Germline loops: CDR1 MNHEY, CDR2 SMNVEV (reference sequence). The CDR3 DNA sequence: TGTACCAGCAGTAGCGGATCCTACGAGCAGTACTTC. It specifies CTSSSGSYEQYF.

CDR3 amino acids: CASRLTGTGVEQYF. Here the CDR3 DNA reads TGTGCCAGCAGACTAACCGGGACAGGGGTCGAGCAGTACTTC. The rearrangement joins TRBV6-5 to TRBJ2-7; 10 bases are a match to TRBD1. J lost 6 bases, V lost 6 bases, and 8 bases had no gene match. In germline, CDR1 is MNHEY, CDR2 SVGAGI. This CDR3 is 14 amino acids long.

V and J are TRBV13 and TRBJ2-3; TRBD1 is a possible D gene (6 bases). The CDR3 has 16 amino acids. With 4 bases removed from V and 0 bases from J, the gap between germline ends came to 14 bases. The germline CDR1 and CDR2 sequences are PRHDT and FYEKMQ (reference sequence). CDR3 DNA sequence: TGTGCCAGCAGCTCCAGGGGAAAGACTAGCACAGATACGCAGTATTTT. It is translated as CASSSRGKTSTDTQYF.

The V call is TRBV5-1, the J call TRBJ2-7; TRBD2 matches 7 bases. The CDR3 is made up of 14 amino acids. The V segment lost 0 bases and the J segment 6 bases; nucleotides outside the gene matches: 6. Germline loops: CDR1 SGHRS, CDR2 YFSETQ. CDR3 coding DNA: TGCGCCAGCAGCTTGGGGAGCGGGGCCTTCGAGCAGTACTTC. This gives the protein CASSLGSGAFEQYF.

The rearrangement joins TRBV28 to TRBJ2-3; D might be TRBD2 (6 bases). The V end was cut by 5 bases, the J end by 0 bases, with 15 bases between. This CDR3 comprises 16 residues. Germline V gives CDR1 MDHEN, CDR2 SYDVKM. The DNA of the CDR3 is TGTGCCAGCAGTCCCCTGGGGCGGGGCAGCACAGATACGCAGTATTTT. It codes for CASSPLGRGSTDTQYF.

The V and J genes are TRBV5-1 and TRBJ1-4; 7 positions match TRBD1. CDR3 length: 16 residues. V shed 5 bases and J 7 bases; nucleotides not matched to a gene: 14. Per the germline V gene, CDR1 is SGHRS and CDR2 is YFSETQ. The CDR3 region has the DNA TGCGCCAGCAGTTCATTTGCCCAGGGGGAGGTTGAAAAACTGTTTTTT. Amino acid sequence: CASSSFAQGEVEKLFF.

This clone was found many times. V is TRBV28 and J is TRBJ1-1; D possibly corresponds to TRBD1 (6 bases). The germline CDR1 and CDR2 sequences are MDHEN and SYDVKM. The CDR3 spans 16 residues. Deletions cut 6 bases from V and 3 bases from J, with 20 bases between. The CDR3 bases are TGTGCCAGCAGCTACGACTTCAGGGGATCGGACACTGAAGCTTTCTTT. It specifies CASSYDFRGSDTEAFF.

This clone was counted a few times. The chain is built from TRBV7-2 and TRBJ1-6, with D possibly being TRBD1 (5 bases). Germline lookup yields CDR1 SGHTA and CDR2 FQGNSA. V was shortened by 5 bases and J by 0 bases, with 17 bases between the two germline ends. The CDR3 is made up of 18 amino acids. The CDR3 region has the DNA TGTGCCAGCAGCCCGGCGGGGGAATTTAGCTCCTATAATTCACCCCTCCACTTT. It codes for CASSPAGEFSSYNSPLHF. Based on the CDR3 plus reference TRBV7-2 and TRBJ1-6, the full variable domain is GAGVSQSPSNKVTEKGKDVELRCDPISGHTALYWYRQSLGQGLEFLIYFQGNSAPDKSGLPSDRFSAERTGGSVSTLTIQRTQQEDSAVYLCASSPAGEFSSYNSPLHFGNGTRLTVT.

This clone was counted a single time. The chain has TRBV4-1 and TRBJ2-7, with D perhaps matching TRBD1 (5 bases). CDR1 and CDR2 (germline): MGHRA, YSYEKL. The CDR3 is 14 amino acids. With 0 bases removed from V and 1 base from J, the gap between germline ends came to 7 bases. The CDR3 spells CASSQERQSYEQYF. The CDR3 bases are TGCGCCAGCAGCCAAGAGCGACAGTCCTACGAGCAGTACTTC.

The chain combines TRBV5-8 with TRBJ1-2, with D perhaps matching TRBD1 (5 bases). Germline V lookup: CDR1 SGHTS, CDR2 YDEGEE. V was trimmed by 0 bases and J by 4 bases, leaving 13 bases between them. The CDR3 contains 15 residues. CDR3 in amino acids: CASSLDPGRVYGYTF. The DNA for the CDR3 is TGTGCCAGCAGCTTGGACCCAGGGCGCGTCTATGGCTACACCTTC.

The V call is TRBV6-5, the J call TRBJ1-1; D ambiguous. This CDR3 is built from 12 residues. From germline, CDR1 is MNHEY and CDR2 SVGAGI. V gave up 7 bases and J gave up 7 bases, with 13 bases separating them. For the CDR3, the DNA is TGTGCCAGCACCGCGGCAGGAAGTGAAGCTTTCTTT. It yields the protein CASTAAGSEAFF.

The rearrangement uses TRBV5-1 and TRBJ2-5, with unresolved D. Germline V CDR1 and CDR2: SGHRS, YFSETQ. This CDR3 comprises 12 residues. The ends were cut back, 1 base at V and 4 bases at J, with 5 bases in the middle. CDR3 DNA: TGCGCCAGCAGCTTGCAAGGAGAGACCCAGTACTTC. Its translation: CASSLQGETQYF.

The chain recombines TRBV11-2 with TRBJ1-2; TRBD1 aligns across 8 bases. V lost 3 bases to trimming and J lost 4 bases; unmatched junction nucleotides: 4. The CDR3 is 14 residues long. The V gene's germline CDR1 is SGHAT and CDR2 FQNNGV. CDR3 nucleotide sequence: TGTGCCAGCAGCTTTCGGACAGGGAGCTATGGCTACACCTTC. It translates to CASSFRTGSYGYTF.